This T cell receptor beta chain was documented in a study of Ad26.COV2.S vaccination and SARS-CoV-2 variants. Whole-study results and caveats: Placebo recipients and vaccine recipients were similar in non-spike TCR breadth.

This table comes from immunoSEQ multiplex PCR, and its TCRdb copy is limited to in-frame clones, with some not included. Seen here are about 410,000 clones, approximately 86% observed once, and the top ten hold 3% to 3.5%. Treatment of the sample: around 19 received Ad26.COV2.S at low or high dose, single or two shots; about 5 received placebo; per-sample allocation not given. Material that was analyzed had been drawn on day 63 after the first vaccine or placebo injection. An Ad26 vector expressing Wuhan-strain SARS-CoV-2 spike served as the vaccine. Note on this clone: Its antigen is unknown.

CDR1 MNHEY and CDR2 SVGAGI come from the germline V gene. The CDR3 sequence is 14 residues long. The V gene end was trimmed by 6 bases and the J gene end by 7 bases; junction bases not matched to a gene: 7. This chain connects TRBV6-5 to TRBJ1-4; 8 positions agree with TRBD1. Sample: peripheral blood, taken in a trial of Ad26.COV2.S vaccine versus placebo. The receptor comes from a person between 18 and 65 years old who received the Ad26.COV2.S COVID-19 vaccine or a placebo. CDR3 amino acids: CASSRTGPGEKLFF. The CDR3 nucleotides are TGTGCCAGCAGCCGGACAGGGCCCGGTGAAAAACTGTTTTTT.